This T cell receptor (beta chain) was identified in a study of cytomegalovirus exposure and HLA in healthy donors. On the study more broadly: Among several hundred genotyped donors, around 81% fell in the Caucasian-associated ancestry cluster. Study-level findings and limits: Most of the CMV-associated TCR beta chains (in a later analysis) appeared to be HLA-restricted. It was only CMV serostatus that was available as immune exposure information.

For this clone: Its antigen is unidentified.

V lost 4 bases to trimming and J lost 4 bases, with 19 bases between them. The V gene's germline CDR1 is GTSNPN and CDR2 SVGIG (reference sequence). The CDR3 is made up of 15 amino acids. Primers included in the PCR were 60 Vbeta and 13 Jbeta primers. Clones were sequenced by immunoSEQ multiplex PCR, and TCRdb holds only the in-frame ones, with some missing. This repertoire shows approximately 180,000 clones, about four fifths found once; its top ten account for around 7.3%. This sequence was found in a man aged 30 to 45 in good health and CMV-seropositive. The genes are TRBV30 and TRBJ1-2, with D possibly being TRBD1 (5 bases). Input material: PBMCs. The DNA of the CDR3 is TGTGCCTGGATCCCCCTCGCACAAGGGGCCTATGGCTACACCTTC. Its protein product is CAWIPLAQGAYGYTF.